The 21 T cell receptor beta chains given below trace back to one sample, sequenced in a study of CXCR3-negative and CXCR3-positive naive CD8 T cells. Libraries of TRB cDNA were made by 5' RACE and carried UMIs. TCRdb processed the 5' RACE reads again and assigns one entry to each CDR3 protein, with no DNA. The sample data list tens of thousands of distinct CDR3 sequences. The sample taken for sequencing was memory CD8+ T cells from blood. These receptor sequences come from a human donor in good health. Some clones in this sample may be carry-over from other donors' samples.

The J gene is TRBJ2-7, the V gene TRBV28. From germline, CDR1 is MDHEN and CDR2 SYDVKM. This CDR3 contains 13 residues. CDR3 in amino acids: CASSLDGSYEQYF.

This chain joins TRBV6-2 or TRBV6-3 and TRBJ2-1; TCRdb calls TRBD1, which cannot be checked without DNA. This CDR3 spans 20 amino acids. From germline, CDR1 is MNHEY and CDR2 SVGEGT. CDR3 amino acids: CASSYPLQTGTGENYNEQFF.

V and J are TRBV7-9 and TRBJ2-1. Germline CDR1 SEHNR, CDR2 FQNEAQ (reference sequence). The CDR3 spans 15 residues. CDR3 loop: CASSSGFGSHNEQFF.

This chain links TRBV29-1 with TRBJ2-1; TCRdb returns TRBD2, unconfirmable since there is no DNA. Germline V gene data show CDR1 as SQVTM and CDR2 as ANQGSEA. The CDR3 covers 14 residues. The CDR3 loop reads CSVALAGSYNEQFF.

The chain joins TRBV15 to TRBJ1-1. The germline V gene has CDR1 LNHNV and CDR2 YYDKDF (reference sequence). The CDR3 loop spans 14 amino acids. The CDR3 reads CATSREDRNTEAFF.

The rearrangement uses TRBV7-3 and TRBJ2-1. The CDR3 consists of 12 residues. Per germline, CDR1 SGHTA and CDR2 FQGTGA. CDR3 sequence reads: CASSGKVNEQFF. The full variable domain, in which reference TRBV7-3 and TRBJ2-1 provide the parts outside the CDR3, is GAGVSQTPSNKVTEKGKYVELRCDPISGHTALYWYRQSLGQGPEFLIYFQGTGAADDSGLPNDRFFAVRPEGSVSTLKIQRTERGDSAVYLCASSGKVNEQFFGPGTRLTVL.

The genes are TRBV6-4 and TRBJ1-1. CDR1 and CDR2 from the germline V gene are MRHNA and SNTAGT. This CDR3 has 14 amino acids. The CDR3 region is CASSENGMNTEAFF.

This chain uses TRBV11-2 with TRBJ2-2; checking the TCRdb D call of TRBD1 is not possible without DNA. The CDR3 is 18 residues long. Germline CDR1 is SGHAT and CDR2 is FQNNGV. The CDR3 is CASSLAPLTGGHTGELFF.

This chain links TRBV4-3 with TRBJ2-7; the D call from TCRdb, TRBD2, cannot be confirmed without DNA. The CDR3 consists of 16 residues. Germline lookup yields CDR1 LGHNA and CDR2 YSLEER. CDR3 amino acids: CASSQGGDGGSYEQYF.

The chain recombines TRBV29-1 with TRBJ2-7; TCRdb indicates TRBD1, and absent DNA this call remains unverified. The CDR3 is made up of 12 amino acids. Germline V gene sequence: CDR1 SQVTM, CDR2 ANQGSEA. CDR3 protein: CSAIQGSYEQYF.

The chain joins TRBV9 to TRBJ2-7; TCRdb lists TRBD1, though no DNA is available to test this call. Germline CDR1 is SGDLS and CDR2 is YYNGEE. The CDR3 has 15 amino acids. CDR3 loop: CASSVGSGMDYEQYF.

J is TRBJ1-5 and V is TRBV12-3 or TRBV12-4; without DNA, the TCRdb call of TRBD1 cannot be checked. This CDR3 spans 14 amino acids. This CDR3 is CASSPGAGAQPQHF.

V and J are TRBV29-1 and TRBJ1-1; TCRdb names TRBD1, which stays unverified in the absence of DNA. This CDR3 contains 12 residues. Germline assignment: CDR1 SQVTM and CDR2 ANQGSEA. CDR3 amino acids: CSAGTEGTEAFF. Supplemented by reference TRBV29-1 and TRBJ1-1, the full variable domain reads SAVISQKPSRDICQRGTSLTIQCQVDSQVTMMFWYRQQPGQSLTLIATANQGSEATYESGFVIDKFPISRPNLTFSTLTVSNMSPEDSSIYLCSAGTEGTEAFFGQGTRLTVV.

The chain recombines TRBV29-1 with TRBJ2-4; TCRdb names TRBD2, which stays unverified in the absence of DNA. The CDR3 runs to 11 residues. Germline V gives CDR1 SQVTM, CDR2 ANQGSEA. CDR3 protein: CSARETNAQYF.

The V and J genes are TRBV7-7 and TRBJ2-3. CDR3 size: 17 residues. Germline loops: CDR1 SSHAT, CDR2 FNYEAQ (reference sequence). CDR3 residues: CASSLSGHRTSTDTQYF.

The rearrangement links TRBV20-1 to TRBJ2-3; TCRdb picks TRBD1, but there is no DNA to check that call. Germline V gene data show CDR1 as DFQATT and CDR2 as SNEGSKA (reference sequence). The CDR3 covers 14 residues. CDR3 sequence: CSARGGDSTDTQYF.

The CDR3 loop reads CARPGLAGNTGELFF. V gene TRBV19 combines with J gene TRBJ2-2; TCRdb's D call of TRBD2 is untestable without DNA. CDR1 and CDR2 from the germline V gene are LNHDA and SQIVND (reference sequence). The CDR3 is 15 amino acids.

The rearrangement links TRBV5-1 to TRBJ2-3; TCRdb indicates TRBD1, and absent DNA this call remains unverified. Germline lookup yields CDR1 SGHRS and CDR2 YFSETQ. The CDR3 consists of 14 residues. The CDR3 loop reads CASSWTGFADTQYF.

The chain uses TRBV4-2 and TRBJ2-1; TCRdb returns TRBD1, unconfirmable since there is no DNA. There are 16 residues in the CDR3. The V gene's germline CDR1 is LGHNA and CDR2 YNFKEQ. CDR3 sequence reads: CASSQEGGGQYNEQFF.

This chain uses TRBV6-2 or TRBV6-3 with TRBJ1-1; TCRdb's assignment of TRBD1 cannot be checked, as there is no DNA. Germline CDR1 MNHEY, CDR2 SVGEGT. This CDR3 is built from 15 residues. This chain's CDR3 is CASSYLGGRGAEAFF.

The chain carries TRBV12-3 or TRBV12-4 and TRBJ2-5; the D call of TRBD2 rests on TCRdb alone, since no DNA is present to check it. The CDR3 covers 18 residues. CDR3 region: CASSPPIGQALMGETQYF.